Following are 16 T cell receptor beta chains from one sample sequenced in a study of OX40 agonist ivuxolimab in advanced cancers. Assay: immunoSEQ multiplex PCR; the TCRdb copy retains only in-frame clones and omits some. The top ten clones hold about 0.8% of a sample with roughly 61,000 clones, approximately 75% of them seen once. This specimen was CD4+ or CD8+ T cells sorted from blood, taken in a trial of the OX40 agonist ivuxolimab. These receptors were obtained from an adult with an advanced solid tumor such as melanoma, head and neck, liver or kidney cancer.

The chain links TRBV2 to TRBJ2-3; possibly TRBD1 for D (6 bases). The germline CDR1 and CDR2 sequences are SNHLY and FYNNEI. There are 15 residues in the CDR3. Trimming pared 0 bases from V and 2 bases from J, leaving 9 bases between. The CDR3 region is CASSEAGAHTDTQYF. CDR3 nucleotide sequence: TGTGCCAGCAGTGAAGCGGGGGCGCACACAGATACGCAGTATTTT.

The chain recombines TRBV19 with TRBJ2-3, with 9 bases aligning to TRBD2. Germline V CDR1 and CDR2: LNHDA, SQIVND (reference sequence). The J segment lost 5 bases and the V segment lost 5 bases, leaving 8 bases of the junction unmatched. The CDR3 totals 15 residues. CDR3: CASSQSSGAGDTQYF. DNA for the CDR3: TGTGCCAGTAGTCAGTCTAGCGGGGCGGGAGATACGCAGTATTTT.

The rearrangement links TRBV5-1 to TRBJ2-7; the D is unclear. V shed 4 bases and J shed 4 bases, with 12 bases lying between them. This CDR3 is 13 amino acids long. CDR1 is SGHRS and CDR2 is YFSETQ in the germline V gene. The DNA of the CDR3 is TGCGCCAGCAGCCTCGCCCTTGGTTACGAGCAGTACTTC. The encoded protein is CASSLALGYEQYF.

This sequence joins TRBV2 and TRBJ2-1; D unclear. V dropped 5 bases and J dropped 4 bases, with 15 bases sitting between them. Germline V gives CDR1 SNHLY, CDR2 FYNNEI. The length of the CDR3 is 15 residues. The CDR3 DNA reads TGTGCCAGCAGTACTCAATCGGCGAGTTACAATGAGCAGTTCTTC. It encodes CASSTQSASYNEQFF.

The rearrangement uses TRBV19 and TRBJ2-7, with D possibly being TRBD1 or TRBD2 (5 bases each). The CDR3 is made up of 14 amino acids. The germline V and J ends were trimmed by 1 base and 3 bases, with 10 bases remaining between them. From germline, CDR1 is LNHDA and CDR2 SQIVND (reference sequence). CDR3 sequence reads: CASSIGRDGYEQYF. The CDR3 bases are TGTGCCAGTAGTATAGGAAGGGACGGCTACGAGCAGTACTTC.

V usage is TRBV28 and J usage is TRBJ2-1; 8 nucleotides agree with TRBD1. The CDR3 runs 15 residues. Unmatched junction bases numbered 7, after V lost 3 bases and J lost 6 bases. The germline V gene has CDR1 MDHEN and CDR2 SYDVKM. The CDR3 DNA follows: TGTGCCAGCAGTTTGGCAGGGGGCGGGGTCAATGAGCAGTTCTTC. It translates to CASSLAGGGVNEQFF.

The chain links TRBV6-5 to TRBJ2-7; 7 bases are shared with TRBD1. This CDR3 region has 15 residues. The V and J ends lost 5 bases and 2 bases, in that order; junction bases with no gene match: 9. CDR1 and CDR2 (germline): MNHEY, SVGAGI. CDR3 sequence (DNA): TGTGCCAGCAGTCAGACAGGGACCAACGCCTACGAGCAGTACTTC. Translated: CASSQTGTNAYEQYF.

The chain uses TRBV4-2 and TRBJ2-1; 8 bases are shared with TRBD2. The V and J ends lost 1 base and 9 bases, in that order; junction bases with no gene match: 11. This CDR3 spans 16 amino acids. In germline, CDR1 is LGHNA, CDR2 YNFKEQ. CDR3 in DNA: TGTGCCAGCAGCCAAGTGGTCGGGGGGGGTCTCGTTGAGCAGTTCTTC. Protein: CASSQVVGGGLVEQFF.

This chain joins TRBV28 and TRBJ1-5, with D possibly TRBD1 on 5 matching bases. Germline CDR1 is MDHEN and CDR2 is SYDVKM. The germline V and J ends were trimmed by 3 bases and 3 bases, with 9 bases remaining between them. CDR3 length: 14 amino acids. For the CDR3, the DNA is TGTGCCAGCAGTTTGTTGACAGTCAATCAGCCCCAGCATTTT. Residues: CASSLLTVNQPQHF.

The CDR3 nucleotides read TGCAGTGCGGAGACAGTTTATGGCTACACCTTC. Amino acid sequence: CSAETVYGYTF. This rearrangement joins TRBV20-1 to TRBJ1-2; maybe TRBD1 (5 bases). The CDR3 runs to 11 residues. CDR1 DFQATT and CDR2 SNEGSKA come from the germline V gene (reference sequence). Trimming removed 6 bases from V and 5 bases from J, with 10 bases in between.

The J gene is TRBJ2-5, the V gene TRBV2; TRBD1 agrees at 10 bases. The V gene's germline CDR1 is SNHLY and CDR2 FYNNEI. The CDR3 contains 18 residues. V shed 4 bases and J 4 bases; nucleotides not matched to a gene: 15. CDR3 amino acids: CASSGQGARSPALETQYF. CDR3 sequence (DNA): TGTGCCAGCAGTGGACAGGGGGCTCGATCCCCCGCCTTAGAGACCCAGTACTTC.

The chain carries TRBV6-1 and TRBJ2-7; 10 positions agree with TRBD1. CDR1 MNHNS and CDR2 SASEGT come from the germline V gene. With 7 bases clipped from V and 2 bases from J, the junction kept 8 bases outside the gene matches. This CDR3 is 15 amino acids long. The CDR3 DNA sequence: TGTGCCAGCAAAACTTCCGGGACAGGGGCCTACGAGCAGTACTTC. Its translation is CASKTSGTGAYEQYF.

The chain is built from TRBV7-3 and TRBJ2-5; D is perhaps TRBD2 (7 bases). The germline V gene has CDR1 SGHTA and CDR2 FQGTGA. Between the trimmed V and J ends, which lost 8 bases and 5 bases, there was a span of 15 bases. CDR3 length: 13 amino acids. The CDR3 loop is CASARGAGETQYF. CDR3 nucleotides: TGTGCCAGCGCCCGGGGGGCGGGGGAGACCCAGTACTTC.

Note on this clone: At one of its ends the junction is not consistent with the germline gene, which may arise from a read error. The CDR3 DNA sequence: TGTGCCAGCAGCGTAGCGACGCAAGAGACCCAGTACTTC. This translates into CASSVATQETQYF. The chain combines TRBV11-1 with TRBJ2-5, with D perhaps TRBD2 (5 bases). The CDR3 is made up of 13 amino acids. Looked up from germline, CDR1 is SGHAT and CDR2 is FQDESV (reference sequence).

DNA for the CDR3: TGTGCCAGCAGTGGTACAGGGAATTTGTATGGCTACACCTTC. Translation: CASSGTGNLYGYTF. The chain links TRBV2 to TRBJ1-2, with a possible D match to TRBD1 (6 bases). CDR3 size: 14 residues. The germline V gene has CDR1 SNHLY and CDR2 FYNNEI. The V end lost 4 bases, the J end lost 5 bases, and 14 bases lay between the germline ends.

V usage is TRBV10-2 and J usage is TRBJ2-2, with a weak D call TRBD1 (6 bases). This CDR3 is built from 13 residues. V lost 8 bases to trimming and J lost 7 bases, with 14 bases between them. CDR1 WSHSY and CDR2 SAAADI come from the germline V gene. The CDR3 coding sequence is TGCGCCAGCGTCCCAGGGGTGATCGGGGAGCTGTTTTTT. Translated, it gives CASVPGVIGELFF.